What follows is one T cell receptor beta chain and its context. This entry comes from a study of identifying expanded T cells in peripheral blood. Assay used: immunoSEQ multiplex PCR; TCRdb lists only in-frame clones, some missing. The sample holds roughly 84,000 clones, roughly 89% seen once. CDR3 size: 11 residues. CDR1 is SGDLS and CDR2 is YYNGEE in the germline V gene. With 3 bases removed from V and 15 bases from J, the gap between germline ends came to 13 bases. This sequence was found in a person aged 18-69 years in good health. This chain uses TRBV9 with TRBJ2-1; D might be TRBD1 or TRBD2, each matching 5 bases. The specimen was blood. CDR3 loop: CASSGGQGTFF. The CDR3, as DNA: TGTGCCAGCAGCGGCGGGCAGGGAACGTTCTTC.